This T cell receptor (beta chain) was captured by sequencing in a study of T cell changes during pregnancy in multiple sclerosis. Using immunoSEQ multiplex PCR, the repertoire was profiled, and TCRdb retains in-frame clones only, with some absent. Seen here are under 100,000 clones, around 93% observed once, and the top ten hold about 1.8%. V was clipped by 0 bases and J by 4 bases, with 9 bases between them. Germline V lookup: CDR1 SGHVS, CDR2 FQNEAQ. The CDR3 is 14 amino acids. This clone occurred a few times. The sequencing here drew on peripheral blood, taken in the first trimester of pregnancy. The receptor comes from a female donor in good health, enrolled as a control in a pregnancy study. V is TRBV7-8 and J is TRBJ1-2; perhaps TRBD1 as D (6 bases). The CDR3 nucleotides are TGTGCCAGCAGCTTAGCTGGACAGACCTATGGCTACACCTTC. This codes for CASSLAGQTYGYTF.